These 29 T cell receptor beta chains came from one sample sequenced in a study of response to subunit inactivated influenza vaccine. One entry per CDR3 protein, called by TCRdb with MiXCR from the RT-PCR reads. The sample yields approximately 490,000 distinct CDR3 sequences, roughly 7.6% seen once. This specimen was PBMCs from blood, taken less than 30 months after vaccination. Receptors originate from a man aged 45 to 70 who received an inactivated influenza vaccine.

This clonotype was counted only a few times. The V and J genes are TRBV20-1 and TRBJ2-3; TRBD2 is a possible D gene (5 bases). The CDR3 has 14 amino acids. CDR1 and CDR2 from the germline V gene are DFQATT and SNEGSKA (reference sequence). Trimming cost V 4 bases and J 0 bases, with 11 bases left between them. For the CDR3, the DNA is TGCAGTGCTACCCAAGCGGCTAGCACAGATACGCAGTATTTT. Translated: CSATQAASTDTQYF.

This clonotype was observed a handful of times. This sequence joins TRBV4-1 and TRBJ1-6, with TRBD1 identical over 8 bases. CDR1 and CDR2 from the germline V gene are MGHRA and YSYEKL. Trimming at V came to 0 bases and at J to 8 bases, leaving 6 bases not matched to a gene. The CDR3 loop spans 16 amino acids. The CDR3 DNA reads as TGCGCCAGCAGCCAAGAAACGGGACAGGTATATTCACCCCTCCACTTT. It translates to CASSQETGQVYSPLHF.

This sequence joins TRBV6-1 and TRBJ2-1; D may be TRBD2 (6 bases). Germline V gene sequence: CDR1 MNHNS, CDR2 SASEGT. V was cut by 4 bases and J by 0 bases, with 16 bases left in between. There are 17 residues in the CDR3. The CDR3 nucleotides read TGTGCCAGCAGTGCCTACATGGGGGGATCCTCCTACAATGAGCAGTTCTTC. It yields the protein CASSAYMGGSSYNEQFF.

The V and J genes are TRBV20-1 and TRBJ1-5; weak D call: TRBD1 (6 bases). There are 14 residues in the CDR3. CDR1 is DFQATT, CDR2 SNEGSKA, per germline (reference sequence). V was trimmed by 5 bases and J by 1 base, leaving 12 bases between them. The CDR3 loop is CSAPVGGSNQPQHF. CDR3 nucleotides: TGCAGTGCTCCCGTAGGGGGGAGCAATCAGCCCCAGCATTTT.

The chain links TRBV27 to TRBJ2-1; D is uncertain. CDR1 and CDR2 (germline): MNHEY, SMNVEV (reference sequence). V was clipped by 2 bases and J by 9 bases, with 11 bases between them. The CDR3 is 13 amino acids. The DNA of the CDR3 is TGTGCCAGCAGTTTAGGCCGATTCGGTGAGCAGTTCTTC. Translation: CASSLGRFGEQFF.

This clonotype showed up many times. V and J are TRBV10-1 and TRBJ2-2; 9 nucleotides agree with TRBD1. V was pared by 4 bases and J by 5 bases, with 5 bases of the junction left unmatched. The germline V gene has CDR1 WNHNN and CDR2 SYGVQD (reference sequence). The CDR3 has 15 amino acids. The CDR3 DNA is TGCGCCAGCAGTGTCCAGACAGGGGGTACCGGGGAGCTGTTTTTT. Protein product: CASSVQTGGTGELFF.

This clonotype was counted ten times or more. The rearrangement uses TRBV28 and TRBJ1-2; 9 positions agree with TRBD1. Germline CDR1 and CDR2: MDHEN and SYDVKM. This CDR3 has 17 amino acids. After removal of 3 bases from V and 2 bases from J, the junction contained 10 bases not matched to a gene. The CDR3 here is CASSFRSWTGVNYGYTF. CDR3 coding DNA: TGTGCCAGCAGTTTTCGAAGCTGGACAGGGGTCAACTATGGCTACACCTTC.

This clonotype occurred many times. This chain joins TRBV24-1 and TRBJ2-1, with D perhaps matching TRBD1 (6 bases). The CDR3 is 15 amino acids. V lost 0 bases to trimming and J lost 1 base, with 6 bases between them. Germline V CDR1 and CDR2: KGHDR, SFDVKD. The DNA of the CDR3 is TGTGCCACCAGTGATTTGACAGGGTCCTACAATGAGCAGTTCTTC. This sequence encodes CATSDLTGSYNEQFF.

V is TRBV12-3 or TRBV12-4 and J is TRBJ2-7; D might be TRBD1 (6 bases). Trimming stripped 6 bases from V and 6 bases from J, with 21 bases between. The CDR3 is 15 amino acids. The DNA of the CDR3 is TGTGCCAGCAGCCCCATTACAGGGCCTTGGGTCGAGCAGTACTTC. This sequence encodes CASSPITGPWVEQYF.

This clonotype was seen repeatedly, ten times or more. This chain links TRBV29-1 with TRBJ2-1; TRBD2 matches 10 bases. V dropped 4 bases and J dropped 5; count of bases not matched to a gene: 8. The CDR3 consists of 15 residues. Germline-derived CDR1 and CDR2 are SQVTM and ANQGSEA. CDR3 DNA sequence: TGCAGCGTTGTAGGGGGACTAGCGACTGACAATGAGCAGTTCTTC. It encodes CSVVGGLATDNEQFF.

The V call is TRBV27, the J call TRBJ2-3; 10 bases are shared with TRBD2. The trim removed 9 bases at V and 11 bases at J, leaving 14 bases unmatched. CDR3 length: 14 amino acids. Germline V gene lookup returns CDR1 MNHEY and CDR2 SMNVEV (reference sequence). CDR3 DNA sequence: TGTGCCAGTGCCCAGTTAGCGGGGGGCCGAGGGCAGTATTTT. Its translation is CASAQLAGGRGQYF.

This clonotype came up many times. V usage is TRBV4-3 and J usage is TRBJ1-1; no firm D call. V lost 3 bases, J lost 2 bases, and 7 bases lay in between. The CDR3 totals 13 residues. The germline gives CDR1 LGHNA, CDR2 YSLEER. This CDR3 is CASSQRYNTEAFF. The CDR3 coding sequence is TGCGCCAGCAGCCAGAGGTACAACACTGAAGCTTTCTTT.

This clonotype was detected a few times. The chain links TRBV19 to TRBJ2-2; 7 bases align to TRBD2. This CDR3 comprises 15 residues. Trimming cost V 7 bases and J 2 bases; bases outside gene matches: 7. Germline CDR1 reads LNHDA; CDR2 reads SQIVND (reference sequence). DNA for the CDR3: TGTGCCAGTACAGGGAGGGGCGCAAACACCGGGGAGCTGTTTTTT. Protein: CASTGRGANTGELFF.

This clonotype came up a few times. V usage is TRBV14 and J usage is TRBJ2-5; TRBD2 matches 7 bases. Unmatched junction bases numbered 3, after V lost 3 bases and J lost 2 bases. CDR1 SGHDN and CDR2 FVKESK come from the germline V gene. The CDR3 covers 14 residues. The DNA for the CDR3 is TGTGCCAGCAGCCATGGCGGGGGACAAGAGACCCAGTACTTC. This codes for CASSHGGGQETQYF. Full variable domain (outside the CDR3, taken from reference TRBV14 and TRBJ2-5): EAGVTQFPSHSVIEKGQTVTLRCDPISGHDNLYWYRRVMGKEIKFLLHFVKESKQDESGMPNNRFLAERTGGTYSTLKVQPAELEDSGVYFCASSHGGGQETQYFGPGTRLLVL.

This chain links TRBV19 with TRBJ2-1; D possibly corresponds to TRBD1 (5 bases). The CDR3 extends over 16 amino acids. The germline gives CDR1 LNHDA, CDR2 SQIVND (reference sequence). Trimming shortened V by 5 bases and J by 5 bases, and 19 bases separated the two germline ends. DNA of the CDR3: TGTGCCAGTAGTCCCAGGGTCCGTTCCAGACACAATGAGCAGTTCTTC. This sequence encodes CASSPRVRSRHNEQFF.

This clonotype showed up just a few times. The chain recombines TRBV12-3 or TRBV12-4 with TRBJ1-2; TRBD1 agrees at 8 bases. J was trimmed by 7 bases and V by 4 bases; bases with no gene match: 5. The CDR3 extends over 13 amino acids. CDR3 protein: CASSYQGASGYTF. The CDR3 coding sequence is TGTGCCAGCAGTTACCAGGGGGCCTCTGGCTACACCTTC.

The chain has TRBV4-2 and TRBJ2-2; no firm D call. V was trimmed by 2 bases and J by 7 bases, leaving 11 bases between them. This CDR3 region has 14 residues. Germline values: CDR1 LGHNA, CDR2 YNFKEQ. CDR3: CASSQFPTGGELFF. CDR3 DNA: TGTGCCAGCAGCCAATTCCCGACCGGCGGGGAGCTGTTTTTT.

The chain combines TRBV11-1 with TRBJ2-5; no firm D call. V lost 1 base and J 5 bases, leaving 11 bases between the germline ends. The CDR3 is 14 residues long. The germline V gene encodes CDR1 SGHAT and CDR2 FQDESV (reference sequence). CDR3: CASSLEGRIETQYF. CDR3 nucleotides: TGTGCCAGCAGCTTAGAGGGTCGGATCGAGACCCAGTACTTC.

The table lists this clonotype with a few counts. V gene TRBV5-6 combines with J gene TRBJ2-3; perhaps TRBD2 as D (6 bases). Germline V gene lookup returns CDR1 SGHDT and CDR2 YYEEEE. The ends were cut back, 5 bases at V and 1 base at J, with 14 bases in the middle. The CDR3 has 15 amino acids. CDR3 nucleotide sequence: TGTGCCAGCAGTTTCGTCGGGAGACGCACAGATACGCAGTATTTT. Encoded protein: CASSFVGRRTDTQYF. Variable domain in full (rest from reference TRBV5-6 and TRBJ2-3): DAGVTQSPTHLIKTRGQQVTLRCSPKSGHDTVSWYQQALGQGPQFIFQYYEEEERQRGNFPDRFSGHQFPNYSSELNVNALLLGDSALYLCASSFVGRRTDTQYFGPGTRLTVL.

This clonotype was observed many times. The V call is TRBV12-3 or TRBV12-4, the J call TRBJ2-7; D may correspond to TRBD1 or TRBD2 (5 bases each). V was pared by 8 bases and J by 0 bases, with 11 bases between. The CDR3 runs to 13 residues. The CDR3 loop is CASSPGPSYEQYF. CDR3 nucleotide sequence: TGTGCCAGCTCACCGGGACCCTCCTACGAGCAGTACTTC.

This clonotype has at least ten counts. This chain links TRBV6-5 with TRBJ1-5; D uncertain. Germline V CDR1 and CDR2: MNHEY, SVGAGI. This CDR3 has 15 residues. V lost 9 bases and J 2 bases, leaving 17 bases between the germline ends. CDR3 nucleotides: TGTGCCAGTAGTCGGGGTCTGGAAGGCAATCAGCCCCAGCATTTT. Its translation is CASSRGLEGNQPQHF.

This clonotype was recorded a few times. The chain combines TRBV5-1 with TRBJ2-7, with TRBD2 matching over 7 bases. J gave up 6 bases and V 1 base, and 4 bases lay outside the gene matches. This CDR3 comprises 13 residues. The germline V gene has CDR1 SGHRS and CDR2 YFSETQ. CDR3 nucleotide sequence: TGCGCCAGCAGCTTGTCGGGAGGCCGCGAGCAGTACTTC. As protein: CASSLSGGREQYF.

This clonotype was counted only a few times. The rearrangement uses TRBV5-1 and TRBJ1-6; the D is unclear. Germline V gene data show CDR1 as SGHRS and CDR2 as YFSETQ. The CDR3 runs to 13 residues. V was clipped by 0 bases and J by 7 bases, with 5 bases between them. As DNA, the CDR3 is TGCGCCAGCAGCTTGGACTTAAATTCACCCCTCCACTTT. This encodes CASSLDLNSPLHF.

This clonotype was seen many times. This chain uses TRBV6-5 with TRBJ1-1, with TRBD1 as a possible D gene (5 bases). The CDR3 covers 13 residues. The V gene's germline CDR1 is MNHEY and CDR2 SVGAGI. V shed 4 bases and J shed 4 bases, with 10 bases lying between them. This CDR3 reads CASSWGRGTEAFF. Written as DNA, the CDR3 is TGTGCCAGCAGTTGGGGGAGAGGCACTGAAGCTTTCTTT.

This clonotype came up many times. The chain uses TRBV7-2 and TRBJ2-3; tentatively, D is TRBD2 (5 bases). The V and J ends lost 5 bases and 8 bases respectively, with 17 bases between them. The germline V gene has CDR1 SGHTA and CDR2 FQGNSA. This CDR3 is built from 14 residues. This chain's CDR3 is CASSPGEGMGTQYF. Here the CDR3 DNA reads TGTGCCAGCAGCCCCGGCGAGGGAATGGGTACGCAGTATTTT.

This clonotype was counted ten times or more. The chain couples TRBV19 to TRBJ1-1, with TRBD1 matching 8 bases. J was trimmed by 6 bases and V by 6 bases; bases with no gene match: 6. Germline CDR1 reads LNHDA; CDR2 reads SQIVND (reference sequence). The CDR3 totals 13 residues. The CDR3 nucleotides are TGTGCCAGTAGCCGGACAGGGAAGGCTGAAGCTTTCTTT. This translates into CASSRTGKAEAFF.

This clonotype was picked up a small number of times. The chain recombines TRBV20-1 with TRBJ2-5; D is possibly TRBD2 (6 bases). The CDR3 consists of 14 residues. V was cut by 2 bases and J by 5 bases, with 15 bases left in between. The V gene's germline CDR1 is DFQATT and CDR2 SNEGSKA (reference sequence). CDR3 nucleotide sequence: TGCAGTGCTAGATCCGGGGCGGGGTTTGAGACCCAGTACTTC. Protein: CSARSGAGFETQYF.

This clonotype was observed a few times. This chain joins TRBV20-1 and TRBJ1-6, with D possibly TRBD1 on 5 matching bases. CDR3 length equals 14 residues. Deletions cut 2 bases from V and 9 bases from J, with 14 bases between. The V gene's germline CDR1 is DFQATT and CDR2 SNEGSKA (reference sequence). The CDR3 reads CSARQWEGPSPLHF. In nucleotides, the CDR3 is TGCAGTGCTAGACAGTGGGAGGGGCCTTCACCCCTCCACTTT.

This clonotype has a handful of counts. The chain links TRBV7-2 to TRBJ2-3; D possibly uses TRBD1 or TRBD2 (5 bases each). Trimming pared 11 bases from V and 4 bases from J, leaving 16 bases between. The CDR3 spans 13 residues. CDR1 SGHTA and CDR2 FQGNSA come from the germline V gene. CDR3 in amino acids: CASSYGAADTQYF. CDR3 DNA: TGTGCCTCTAGTTACGGGGCCGCAGATACGCAGTATTTT.